Sequencing of this T cell receptor (beta chain) was carried out in a study of T cells in Graves' hyperthyroidism and ophthalmopathy. The diagnostic basis comprised clinical symptoms, serum thyroxine and TRAb, thyroid ultrasound and orbital computed tomography. RNA transcripts served as the template for amplifying TCR beta CDR3 regions. First-round RT-PCR of the TCR CDR3 relied on the HTBI primer set. TCRdb ran MiXCR on the multiplex PCR reads and lists one entry per CDR3 protein. Of 300,000 to 450,000 distinct CDR3 sequences detected, about 14% appear once; the ten largest clones hold around 20%. Trimming pared 0 bases from V and 2 bases from J, leaving 14 bases between. Germline V lookup: CDR1 SGHDN, CDR2 FVKESK. CDR3 length: 16 residues.

The receptor was derived from a woman aged 25-40 years with Graves' ophthalmopathy. Sequenced: blood. The chain employs TRBV14 and TRBJ2-7, with D hard to call. The CDR3 DNA reads as TGTGCCAGCAGCCAAGATGTTGGGATGGTCGCCTACGAGCAGTACTTC. The encoded protein is CASSQDVGMVAYEQYF.